The clone carrying this T cell receptor (beta chain) occurred a few times. The target antigen is unknown. The time point was: patch test 1, 2 weeks after DPC sensitization. Described treatment: therapeutic diphenylcyclopropenone sensitization with weekly scalp DPC. Unique molecular identifiers were linked by the library to individual cDNA molecules. One entry per CDR3 protein, called by TCRdb with MiXCR from the RACE reads. The sample has 150,000 to 200,000 distinct CDR3 sequences; about 15% are singletons. The source of the sample is a study of human T cells and chemical hapten exposure. Study-level findings and limits: Positively correlated with patch test score were the counts of PT1 expanded TCRs.

This CDR3 spans 18 amino acids. CDR1 and CDR2 from the germline V gene are SGHRS and YFSETQ. Trimming removed 1 base from V and 0 bases from J, with 17 bases in between. Sequenced material: whole blood, taken in connection with sensitization to the hapten diphenylcyclopropenone (DPC). The chain recombines TRBV5-1 with TRBJ1-3, with D possibly matching TRBD1 (5 bases). This clonotype was sampled from a woman in her 30s with alopecia areata. Some clones in this sample may be carry-over from other donors' samples. CDR3 sequence (DNA): TGCGCCAGCAGCTTGTGGGGCGGGGAGTCAATCTCTGGAAACACCATATATTTT. Encoded protein: CASSLWGGESISGNTIYF.